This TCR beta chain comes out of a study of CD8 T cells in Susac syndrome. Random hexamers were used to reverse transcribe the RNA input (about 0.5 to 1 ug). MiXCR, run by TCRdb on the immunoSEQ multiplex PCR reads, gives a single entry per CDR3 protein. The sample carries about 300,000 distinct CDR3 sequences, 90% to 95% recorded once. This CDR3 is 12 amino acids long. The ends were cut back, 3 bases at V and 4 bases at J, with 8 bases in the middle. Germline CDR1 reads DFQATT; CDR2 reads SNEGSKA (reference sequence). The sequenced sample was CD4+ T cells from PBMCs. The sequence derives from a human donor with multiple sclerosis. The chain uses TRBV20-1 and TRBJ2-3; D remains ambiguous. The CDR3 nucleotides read TGCAGTGCTAGGGGAATGGCAGATACGCAGTATTTT. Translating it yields CSARGMADTQYF.